This T cell receptor beta chain derives from a study of blood T cell repertoires in COVID-19. Germline CDR1 is LNHDA and CDR2 is SQIVND (reference sequence). This CDR3 comprises 15 residues. V lost 2 bases to trimming and J lost 3 bases; unmatched junction nucleotides: 3. Per the original data handling: Estimates of nucleated cell counts were drawn from the amplification of reference gene primers. The assay was immunoSEQ multiplex PCR, and TCRdb's table has in-frame clones only and misses some. V, J and clone size reflect that table, while D and trimming were determined from the DNA. The table lists approximately 460,000 clones, 89% of them singletons. The Seattle patients, enrolled during active infection, were followed longitudinally.

Sequencing was done on a sample of peripheral blood. This rearrangement joins TRBV19 to TRBJ2-1, with TRBD2 matching over 8 bases. This sequence originates from a man between 18 and 35 years old with COVID-19, enrolled during active disease. CDR3 bases: TGTGCCAGTAGTATAAGGGGACTAGACTACAATGAGCAGTTCTTC. This encodes CASSIRGLDYNEQFF.